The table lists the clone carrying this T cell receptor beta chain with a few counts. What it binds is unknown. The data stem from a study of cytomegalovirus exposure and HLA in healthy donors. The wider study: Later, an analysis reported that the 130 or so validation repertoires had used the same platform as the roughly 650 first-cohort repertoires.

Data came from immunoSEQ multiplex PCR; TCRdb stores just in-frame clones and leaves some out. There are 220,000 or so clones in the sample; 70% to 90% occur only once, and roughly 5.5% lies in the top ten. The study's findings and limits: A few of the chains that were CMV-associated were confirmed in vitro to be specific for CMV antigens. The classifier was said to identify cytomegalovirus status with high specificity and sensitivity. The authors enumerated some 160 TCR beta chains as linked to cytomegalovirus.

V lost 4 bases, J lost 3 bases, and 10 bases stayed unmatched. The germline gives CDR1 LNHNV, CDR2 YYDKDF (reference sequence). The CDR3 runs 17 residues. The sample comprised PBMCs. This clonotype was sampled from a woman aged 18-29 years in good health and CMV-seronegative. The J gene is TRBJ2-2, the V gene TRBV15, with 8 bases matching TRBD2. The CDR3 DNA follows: TGTGCCACCAGCAAAGGGACGGGAGGGCCCGACACCGGGGAGCTGTTTTTT. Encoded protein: CATSKGTGGPDTGELFF.